What follows are 7 T cell receptor beta chains derived from one specimen sequenced in a study of cytomegalovirus exposure and HLA in healthy donors. PCR involved 60 Vbeta and 13 Jbeta primers. Profiled with immunoSEQ multiplex PCR; TCRdb holds only in-frame clones, not every one. The table records around 100,000 clones, about 61% of them present only once. Sequencing was carried out using PBMCs. These receptors all stem from a man between 18 and 35 years old in good health and CMV-seropositive.

This clone has a count of ten or more. The gene calls are TRBV4-1 and TRBJ2-3, with 13 nucleotides matching TRBD2. The length of the CDR3 is 20 residues. Germline V gene lookup returns CDR1 MGHRA and CDR2 YSYEKL. V dropped 1 base and J dropped 0; count of bases not matched to a gene: 10. CDR3: CASSQVGLAGDASSTDTQYF. CDR3 DNA sequence: TGCGCCAGCAGCCAAGTCGGACTAGCGGGGGACGCTTCTAGCACAGATACGCAGTATTTT.

This chain uses TRBV7-2 with TRBJ2-3; D gene ambiguous. V lost 2 bases, J lost 6 bases, and 12 bases lay in between. Germline CDR1 and CDR2: SGHTA and FQGNSA. The CDR3 consists of 14 residues. As DNA, the CDR3 is TGTGCCAGCAGCTTATACGGTCCGTCGGATACGCAGTATTTT. Its protein is CASSLYGPSDTQYF.

The chain is built from TRBV10-2 and TRBJ2-7, with TRBD1 matching over 7 bases. CDR3 length: 14 amino acids. V dropped 3 bases and J dropped 3; count of bases not matched to a gene: 5. The germline gives CDR1 WSHSY, CDR2 SAAADI. The chain's CDR3 is CASSDRGRNYEQYV. CDR3 nucleotide sequence: TGCGCCAGCAGTGATAGGGGGCGCAACTACGAGCAGTACGTC.

The gene calls are TRBV5-1 and TRBJ1-1; perhaps TRBD1 as D (6 bases). The V end lost 4 bases, the J end lost 3 bases, and 13 bases lay between the germline ends. Germline V gene data show CDR1 as SGHRS and CDR2 as YFSETQ. CDR3 size: 14 residues. CDR3 sequence: CASSGETGHTEAFF. The CDR3 bases are TGCGCCAGCAGCGGGGAGACAGGCCACACTGAAGCTTTCTTT.

The chain links TRBV15 to TRBJ1-5, with TRBD1 matching over 8 bases. The CDR3 is 13 amino acids. Trimming cost V 8 bases and J 3 bases; bases outside gene matches: 3. Germline CDR1 reads LNHNV; CDR2 reads YYDKDF (reference sequence). CDR3 amino acids: CATGTGINQPQHF. CDR3 sequence (DNA): TGTGCCACCGGGACAGGAATCAATCAGCCCCAGCATTTT.

The chain couples TRBV6-6 to TRBJ1-1, with 10 bases that match TRBD1. Germline V gives CDR1 MNHNY, CDR2 SVGAGI (reference sequence). This CDR3 is built from 14 residues. After removal of 4 bases from V and 3 bases from J, the junction contained 2 bases not matched to a gene. The CDR3 loop is CASSSTGGYTEAFF. The DNA of the CDR3 is TGTGCCAGCAGTTCGACAGGGGGCTACACTGAAGCTTTCTTT.

V is TRBV6-5 and J is TRBJ2-7; 7 bases fit TRBD1. Germline CDR1 is MNHEY and CDR2 is SVGAGI. CDR3 size: 15 residues. Losses at the gene ends were 6 bases for V and 2 bases for J; bases not matched to a gene: 10. The CDR3 sequence is CASRRDPGQTYEQYF. In nucleotides, the CDR3 is TGTGCCAGCAGGCGAGACCCGGGACAGACCTACGAGCAGTACTTC.